Below are 15 T cell receptor beta chains sequenced from a single sample in a study of T cells in narcolepsy. TCRdb's copy holds only in-frame clones and misses some; the assay was immunoSEQ multiplex PCR. The sample lists tens of thousands of clones, 78% occurring once. Material: CD45RA- memory CD4+ T cells from PBMCs. Receptors were obtained from a human donor with narcolepsy.

This clone turned up a few times. The rearrangement links TRBV6-6 to TRBJ1-1; 8 positions agree with TRBD1. Germline V gene lookup returns CDR1 MNHNY and CDR2 SVGAGI (reference sequence). This CDR3 is 14 amino acids long. V lost 2 bases, J lost 3 bases, and 2 bases stayed unmatched. The CDR3 sequence: CASSYGTGYTEAFF. CDR3 nucleotides: TGTGCCAGCAGTTACGGGACAGGATACACTGAAGCTTTCTTT.

The gene calls are TRBV4-1 and TRBJ2-5; D is tentatively TRBD1 or TRBD2 (5 bases each). The DNA end lines up better with TRBJ2-7; the J call may be wrong. The CDR3 spans 14 residues. Germline-derived CDR1 and CDR2 are MGHRA and YSYEKL. CDR3 in DNA: TGCGCCAGCAGCCAAGGGGACGAGGTCCACGAGCAGTACTTC. It encodes CASSQGDEVHEQYF.

Comments on this clone: Other DNA sequences in the sample encode the same CDR3. This chain joins TRBV2 and TRBJ2-1; 12 nucleotides match TRBD2. The CDR3 spans 15 residues. The trim removed 9 bases at V and 13 bases at J, leaving 16 bases unmatched. CDR1 and CDR2 from the germline V gene are SNHLY and FYNNEI. In nucleotides, the CDR3 is TGTGCCAGTGTGAAACTAGCGGGGGGTCGTGATCGACAGTTCTTC. This codes for CASVKLAGGRDRQFF.

The genes are TRBV7-3 and TRBJ2-2; 11 positions match TRBD2. Germline V lookup: CDR1 SGHTA, CDR2 FQGTGA. V lost 5 bases and J lost 5; bases outside the gene matches: 4. CDR3 size: 15 residues. The CDR3 DNA sequence: TGTGCCAGCAGCCCTCGACTAGCGGGAACCGGGGAGCTGTTTTTT. This translates into CASSPRLAGTGELFF.

A single count supports this clone. The gene calls are TRBV6-1 and TRBJ1-5; D is ambiguous. Trimming took 8 bases from V and 4 from J, leaving 6 bases between them. This CDR3 is 11 amino acids long. CDR1 is MNHNS, CDR2 SASEGT, per germline. The CDR3 sequence: CASGQNQPQHF. CDR3 bases: TGTGCCAGCGGCCAAAATCAGCCCCAGCATTTT.

This chain uses TRBV6-1 with TRBJ2-5; D gene uncertain. V lost 3 bases and J lost 0, with 23 bases in between. Germline CDR1 is MNHNS and CDR2 is SASEGT. This CDR3 is built from 19 residues. The CDR3: CASSDEAGQASWYQETQYF. DNA for the CDR3: TGTGCCAGCAGTGATGAGGCCGGGCAGGCATCTTGGTACCAAGAGACCCAGTACTTC.

The V gene is TRBV18, the J gene TRBJ1-6; the match to TRBD1 covers 8 bases. The ends lost 5 bases at V and 4 bases at J; junction bases unmatched: 4. The CDR3 consists of 15 residues. Germline loops: CDR1 KGHSH, CDR2 LQKENI. For the CDR3, the DNA is TGTGCCAGCTCATCGGGGACAGGATATAATTCACCCCTCCACTTT. The encoded protein is CASSSGTGYNSPLHF.

The chain recombines TRBV11-2 with TRBJ2-1; 9 nucleotides match TRBD2. The CDR3 spans 16 residues. The V gene end was trimmed by 4 bases and the J gene end by 4 bases; junction bases not matched to a gene: 8. CDR1 is SGHAT, CDR2 FQNNGV, per germline. The CDR3 loop is CASSSRPTSGYNEQFF. The CDR3 bases are TGTGCCAGCAGCTCCCGGCCCACTAGCGGGTACAATGAGCAGTTCTTC.

This clone has just one count. The V call is TRBV14, the J call TRBJ1-2; no clear D gene. The CDR3 totals 15 residues. The V gene lost 1 base and the J gene lost 9 bases, with 18 bases spanning the gap. Per the germline V gene, CDR1 is SGHDN and CDR2 is FVKESK. CDR3 bases: TGTGCCAGCAGCCAAGCAGTTTCGAAGGGTGGTCGCTACACCTTC. Its translation is CASSQAVSKGGRYTF.

V is TRBV5-5 and J is TRBJ2-1; 7 bases align to TRBD1. Germline V gene lookup returns CDR1 SGHKS and CDR2 YYEKEE (reference sequence). This CDR3 has 15 residues. The trim removed 4 bases at V and 7 bases at J, leaving 11 bases unmatched. In DNA, the CDR3 is TGTGCCAGCAGCCACGCGACAGGGAGTTTAAATGAGCAGTTCTTC. It encodes CASSHATGSLNEQFF.

This clone has only a few counts. J is TRBJ2-4 and V is TRBV2; D is uncertain. Germline V gives CDR1 SNHLY, CDR2 FYNNEI. The length of the CDR3 is 15 residues. Trimming pared 3 bases from V and 0 bases from J, leaving 9 bases between. The CDR3, as DNA: TGTGCCAGCAGTGAGAATGAACTAGCCAAAAACATTCAGTACTTC. Amino acids: CASSENELAKNIQYF.

The chain links TRBV11-3 to TRBJ2-1; the D is unclear. The CDR3 spans 17 residues. Trimming pared 0 bases from V and 0 bases from J, leaving 12 bases between. Germline V gives CDR1 SGHNT, CDR2 YENEEA. The chain's CDR3 is CASSLDPTASSYNEQFF. The CDR3 DNA sequence: TGTGCCAGCAGCTTAGATCCCACGGCGAGCTCCTACAATGAGCAGTTCTTC.

The rearrangement links TRBV28 to TRBJ1-1; D is unresolved. Trimming pared 10 bases from V and 6 bases from J, leaving 12 bases between. The CDR3 has 11 amino acids. CDR1 is MDHEN and CDR2 is SYDVKM in the germline V gene. CDR3 sequence: CATRSRPEAFF. The CDR3 DNA sequence: TGTGCCACCCGGTCCCGTCCTGAAGCTTTCTTT.

A few counts support this clone. The chain couples TRBV14 to TRBJ1-1; D may be TRBD1 (6 bases). The CDR3 is made up of 15 amino acids. V was cut by 4 bases and J by 0 bases, with 12 bases left in between. Per germline, CDR1 SGHDN and CDR2 FVKESK. The CDR3 nucleotides read TGTGCCAGCAGCCCAAAACAGGGTATGAACACTGAAGCTTTCTTT. Its protein product is CASSPKQGMNTEAFF.

The gene calls are TRBV7-8 and TRBJ1-3, with D unclear. Looked up from germline, CDR1 is SGHVS and CDR2 is FQNEAQ. CDR3 length equals 14 residues. The V gene lost 1 base and the J gene lost 0 bases, with 4 bases spanning the gap. In DNA, the CDR3 is TGTGCCAGCAGCTTAGAAGCCTCTGGAAACACCATATATTTT. This gives the protein CASSLEASGNTIYF.